The 23 T cell receptor beta chains below were found in one sample sequenced in a study of identical twins. One entry per CDR3 protein results from TCRdb running MiXCR on the 5' RACE reads. The data show approximately 1.8 million distinct CDR3 sequences, with around 33% seen just once and 0.27% held by the top ten. Sequencing was performed on cord blood. The receptors shown here come from a newborn girl in good health.

This clonotype was seen just once. The rearrangement joins TRBV20-1 to TRBJ1-4; D unclear. The CDR3 is made up of 14 amino acids. V lost 7 bases and J 7 bases, leaving 19 bases between the germline ends. CDR1 is DFQATT, CDR2 SNEGSKA, per germline (reference sequence). CDR3: CSVTDTSTGEKLFF. The CDR3 DNA sequence: TGCAGTGTCACAGACACCTCAACTGGTGAAAAACTGTTTTTT.

The CDR3 is CASGQWRELTDTQYF. The CDR3 DNA follows: TGTGCCAGCGGGCAGTGGCGGGAGCTTACAGATACGCAGTATTTT. This chain uses TRBV12-3 or TRBV12-4 with TRBJ2-3, with TRBD2 identical over 7 bases. CDR3 size: 15 residues. With V trimmed by 8 bases and J by 3 bases, 11 bases remained unmatched.

The V and J genes are TRBV15 and TRBJ2-4, with TRBD1 as a possible D gene (5 bases). The J call is uncertain, as TRBJ2-7 better fits the DNA end. This CDR3 has 15 amino acids. Per germline, CDR1 LNHNV and CDR2 YYDKDF (reference sequence). Here the CDR3 DNA reads TGTGCCACCAGCAGAGATCGGACAAACTCCTACGAGCAGTACTTC. This encodes CATSRDRTNSYEQYF.

With regard to this clonotype: The junction departs from germline at one end; a sequencing error may be responsible. V and J are TRBV2 and TRBJ2-4, with D tentatively TRBD1 (6 bases). Germline V gene data show CDR1 as SNHLY and CDR2 as FYNNEI. The CDR3 is 15 residues long. The CDR3 nucleotides are TGTGCCAGCACCAAAGTGGGGGCGGCCAAAGACATTCAGTACTTC. It yields the protein CASTKVGAAKDIQYF.

The chain uses TRBV20-1 and TRBJ2-1; a weak D match, TRBD1 (5 bases). V lost 3 bases, J lost 4 bases, and 13 bases lay in between. The CDR3 loop spans 14 amino acids. CDR1 DFQATT and CDR2 SNEGSKA come from the germline V gene (reference sequence). The CDR3 sequence is CSASSGNKYNEQFF. The CDR3 coding sequence is TGCAGTGCTAGTTCAGGGAATAAGTACAATGAGCAGTTCTTC.

V is TRBV7-8 and J is TRBJ2-3; TRBD1 is a possible D gene (6 bases). The V and J ends lost 4 bases and 2 bases respectively, with 16 bases between them. The CDR3 runs 16 residues. Germline V gene sequence: CDR1 SGHVS, CDR2 FQNEAQ. CDR3 in DNA: TGTGCCAGCAGCTCAGCCAGGGGACCTATCACAGATACGCAGTATTTT. Translation: CASSSARGPITDTQYF. Combining the CDR3 with reference TRBV7-8 and TRBJ2-3 gives the whole variable domain GAGVSQSPRYKVAKRGQDVALRCDPISGHVSLFWYQQALGQGPEFLTYFQNEAQLDKSGLPSDRFFAERPEGSVSTLKIQRTQQEDSAVYLCASSSARGPITDTQYFGPGTRLTVL.

A single count supports this clonotype. The chain carries TRBV20-1 and TRBJ2-2; 12 bases map to TRBD2. Germline V gene sequence: CDR1 DFQATT, CDR2 SNEGSKA (reference sequence). The CDR3 contains 16 residues. The V segment lost 1 base and the J segment 7 bases; nucleotides outside the gene matches: 7. CDR3 bases: TGCAGTGCTAGAGTGCTAGCGGGGGGGCAAGACGGGGAGCTGTTTTTT. Translation: CSARVLAGGQDGELFF.

This chain joins TRBV7-9 and TRBJ2-5, with a weak D call TRBD1 (6 bases). Germline assignment: CDR1 SEHNR and CDR2 FQNEAQ (reference sequence). V shed 2 bases and J shed 4 bases, with 11 bases lying between them. This CDR3 is 14 amino acids long. The CDR3: CASSLNTRGETQYF. CDR3 DNA: TGTGCCAGCAGCTTAAATACCAGGGGAGAGACCCAGTACTTC.

The chain has TRBV12-3 or TRBV12-4 and TRBJ2-7; 11 bases line up with TRBD1. TRBJ2-5 explains the end of the DNA better; the J call may be wrong. The CDR3 spans 14 residues. The CDR3 sequence is CASTFGQGAETQYF. CDR3 DNA: TGTGCCAGCACCTTCGGACAGGGGGCAGAGACCCAGTACTTC.

About this clonotype: The junction and the germline gene differ at one end; a read error may be behind it. The V call is TRBV6-1, the J call TRBJ1-5; D remains ambiguous. Germline CDR1 and CDR2: MNHNS and SASEGT. There are 16 residues in the CDR3. The CDR3 sequence is CASSEARRAGNQPQHF. CDR3 DNA sequence: TGTGCCAGCAGTGAAGCGCGTCGGGCAGGCAATCAGCCTCAGCATTTT.

This chain connects TRBV5-1 to TRBJ2-1; 12 bases are a match to TRBD2. CDR3 length: 15 residues. The V gene's germline CDR1 is SGHRS and CDR2 YFSETQ. The trim removed 4 bases at V and 7 bases at J, leaving 6 bases unmatched. CDR3 sequence: CASSLTSGRQNEQFF. The CDR3 coding sequence is TGCGCCAGCAGCCTAACTAGCGGGAGGCAAAATGAGCAGTTCTTC.

The chain combines TRBV25-1 with TRBJ2-3; D is ambiguous. CDR3 size: 14 residues. Germline V gene data show CDR1 as MGHDK and CDR2 as SYGVNS. V shed 0 bases and J shed 1 base, with 5 bases lying between them. CDR3 bases: TGTGCCAGCAGTGAATATACAGGCACAGATACGCAGTATTTT. Its translation: CASSEYTGTDTQYF.

This clonotype was detected a few times. The V gene is TRBV15, the J gene TRBJ2-3; 7 positions match TRBD2. The germline gives CDR1 LNHNV, CDR2 YYDKDF (reference sequence). CDR3 length: 15 residues. With 5 bases clipped from V and 2 bases from J, the junction kept 7 bases outside the gene matches. This CDR3 is CATSPLAVATDTQYF. CDR3 nucleotides: TGTGCCACCAGCCCCCTAGCGGTGGCCACAGATACGCAGTATTTT.

The rearrangement links TRBV5-1 to TRBJ1-5; 9 nucleotides line up with TRBD1. The CDR3 consists of 13 residues. Germline V gene sequence: CDR1 SGHRS, CDR2 YFSETQ. The ends lost 2 bases at V and 9 bases at J; junction bases unmatched: 3. The CDR3 sequence is CASSFTGGRPQHF. For the CDR3, the DNA is TGCGCCAGCAGCTTCACAGGGGGCAGGCCCCAGCATTTT.

V gene TRBV6-6 combines with J gene TRBJ2-1; D is unclear. The CDR3 runs to 12 residues. Germline loops: CDR1 MNHNY, CDR2 SVGAGI (reference sequence). V was pared by 6 bases and J by 10 bases, with 13 bases between. The CDR3 DNA reads TGTGCCAGCAGCCCTAACTACTACGAGCAGTTCTTC. It is translated as CASSPNYYEQFF.

With respect to this clonotype: Compared with germline, one end of the junction differs, possibly owing to a read error. V is TRBV7-7 and J is TRBJ2-3; 7 bases are shared with TRBD1. Germline lookup yields CDR1 SSHAT and CDR2 FNYEAQ (reference sequence). The CDR3 spans 15 residues. The CDR3 spells CASSRTGLRTDRQYF. CDR3 nucleotide sequence: TGTGCCAGCAGCCGGACAGGACTCCGCACAGATAGGCAGTATTTT.

CDR3 sequence: CATSDLETSSEREETQYF. CDR3 nucleotides: TGTGCCACCAGTGATTTGGAGACTAGTAGTGAGCGGGAAGAGACCCAGTACTTC. The chain employs TRBV24-1 and TRBJ2-5; D perhaps matches TRBD2 (6 bases). The V end was cut by 0 bases, the J end by 3 bases, with 19 bases between. The V gene's germline CDR1 is KGHDR and CDR2 SFDVKD. This CDR3 is 18 amino acids long.

The table lists this clonotype with a few counts. This chain links TRBV9 with TRBJ2-3; the D is unclear. V gave up 4 bases and J gave up 6 bases, with 9 bases separating them. There are 12 residues in the CDR3. CDR1 is SGDLS, CDR2 YYNGEE, per germline. This chain's CDR3 is CASSSAEDTQYF. CDR3 nucleotide sequence: TGTGCCAGCAGCTCAGCCGAGGATACGCAGTATTTT.

Of note for this clonotype: Given a much more abundant clone one base away, this may be a read error. The chain recombines TRBV20-1 with TRBJ2-1; TRBD2 matches 8 bases. CDR1 and CDR2 (germline): DFQATT, SNEGSKA (reference sequence). The CDR3 length is 15 residues. V lost 1 base to trimming and J lost 0 bases; unmatched junction nucleotides: 2. CDR3 residues: CSARVLAVSYNEQFF. CDR3 bases: TGCAGTGCTAGAGTACTAGCGGTCTCCTACAATGAGCAGTTCTTC.

The chain uses TRBV18 and TRBJ2-1; 9 bases agree with TRBD1. The CDR3 runs 12 residues. CDR1 and CDR2 from the germline V gene are KGHSH and LQKENI. With V trimmed by 6 bases and J by 15 bases, 9 bases remained unmatched. CDR3 sequence reads: CASSRPGQGPFF. The CDR3 DNA follows: TGTGCCAGCTCTCGACCGGGACAGGGTCCGTTCTTC.

This clonotype was found many times. The chain recombines TRBV6-6 with TRBJ2-3; possibly TRBD2 for D (5 bases). Trimming removed 8 bases at V and 3 bases at J, with 9 bases between. Germline V gene sequence: CDR1 MNHNY, CDR2 SVGAGI (reference sequence). This CDR3 spans 12 amino acids. The CDR3 loop is CASRETTDTQYF. CDR3 nucleotides: TGTGCCAGCCGGGAAACGACAGATACGCAGTATTTT.

The chain has TRBV13 and TRBJ2-3; 10 bases are shared with TRBD1. CDR1 is PRHDT and CDR2 is FYEKMQ in the germline V gene (reference sequence). Trimming took 3 bases from V and 3 from J; bases not matched to a gene: 6. The CDR3 covers 16 residues. CDR3: CASSFSGTGVTDTQYF. In DNA, the CDR3 is TGTGCCAGCAGCTTCAGCGGGACAGGGGTGACAGATACGCAGTATTTT.

This sequence joins TRBV20-1 and TRBJ2-5, with a tentative D call TRBD1 (7 bases). The V end lost 5 bases, the J end lost 2 bases, and 15 bases lay between the germline ends. The CDR3 is 14 amino acids. The germline gives CDR1 DFQATT, CDR2 SNEGSKA (reference sequence). The CDR3 coding sequence is TGCAGTGCTTACAGGGGAGGTTGGCAAGAGACCCAGTACTTC. Protein: CSAYRGGWQETQYF.